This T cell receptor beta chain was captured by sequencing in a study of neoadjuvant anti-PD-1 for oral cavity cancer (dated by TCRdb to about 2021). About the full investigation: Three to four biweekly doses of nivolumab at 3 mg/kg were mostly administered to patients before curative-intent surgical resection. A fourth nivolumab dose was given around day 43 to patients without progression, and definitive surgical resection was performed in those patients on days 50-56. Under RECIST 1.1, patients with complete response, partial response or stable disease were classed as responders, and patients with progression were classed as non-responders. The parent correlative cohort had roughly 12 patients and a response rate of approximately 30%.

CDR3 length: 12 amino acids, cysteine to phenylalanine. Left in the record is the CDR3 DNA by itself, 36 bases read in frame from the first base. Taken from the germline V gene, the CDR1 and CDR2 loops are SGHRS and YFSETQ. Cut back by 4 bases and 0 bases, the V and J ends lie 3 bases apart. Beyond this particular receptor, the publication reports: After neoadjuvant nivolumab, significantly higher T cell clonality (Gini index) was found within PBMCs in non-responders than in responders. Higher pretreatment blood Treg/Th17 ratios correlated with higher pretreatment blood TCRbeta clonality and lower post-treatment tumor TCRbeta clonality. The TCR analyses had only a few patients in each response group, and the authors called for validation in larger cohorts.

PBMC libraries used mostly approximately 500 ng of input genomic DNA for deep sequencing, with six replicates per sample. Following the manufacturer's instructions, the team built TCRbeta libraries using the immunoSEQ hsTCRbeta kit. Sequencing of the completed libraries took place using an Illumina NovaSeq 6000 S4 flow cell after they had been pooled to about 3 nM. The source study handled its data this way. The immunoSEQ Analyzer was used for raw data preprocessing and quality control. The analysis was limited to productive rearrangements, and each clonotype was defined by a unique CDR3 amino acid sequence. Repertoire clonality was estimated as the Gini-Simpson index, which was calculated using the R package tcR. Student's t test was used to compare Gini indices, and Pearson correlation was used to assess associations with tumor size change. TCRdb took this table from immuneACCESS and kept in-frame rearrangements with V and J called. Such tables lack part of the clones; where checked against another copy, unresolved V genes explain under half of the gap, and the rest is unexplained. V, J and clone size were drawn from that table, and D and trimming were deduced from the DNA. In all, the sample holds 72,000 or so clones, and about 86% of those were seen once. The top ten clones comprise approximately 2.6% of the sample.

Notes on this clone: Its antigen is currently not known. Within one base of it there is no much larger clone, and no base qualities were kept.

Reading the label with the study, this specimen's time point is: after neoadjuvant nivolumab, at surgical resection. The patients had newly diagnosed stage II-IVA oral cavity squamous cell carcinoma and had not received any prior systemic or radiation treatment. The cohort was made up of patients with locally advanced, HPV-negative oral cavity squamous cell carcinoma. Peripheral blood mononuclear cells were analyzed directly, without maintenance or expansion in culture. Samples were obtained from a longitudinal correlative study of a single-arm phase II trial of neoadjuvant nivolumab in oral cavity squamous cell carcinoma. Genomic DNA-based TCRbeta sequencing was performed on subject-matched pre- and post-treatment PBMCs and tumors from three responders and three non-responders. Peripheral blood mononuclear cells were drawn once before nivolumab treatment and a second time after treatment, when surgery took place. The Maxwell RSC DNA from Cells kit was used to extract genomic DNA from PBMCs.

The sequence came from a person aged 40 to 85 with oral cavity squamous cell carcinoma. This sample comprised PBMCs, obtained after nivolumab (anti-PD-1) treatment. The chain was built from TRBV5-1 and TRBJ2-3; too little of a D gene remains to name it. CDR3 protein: CASSASTDTQYF. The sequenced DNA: TGCGCCAGCAGCGCTAGCACAGATACGCAGTATTTT.